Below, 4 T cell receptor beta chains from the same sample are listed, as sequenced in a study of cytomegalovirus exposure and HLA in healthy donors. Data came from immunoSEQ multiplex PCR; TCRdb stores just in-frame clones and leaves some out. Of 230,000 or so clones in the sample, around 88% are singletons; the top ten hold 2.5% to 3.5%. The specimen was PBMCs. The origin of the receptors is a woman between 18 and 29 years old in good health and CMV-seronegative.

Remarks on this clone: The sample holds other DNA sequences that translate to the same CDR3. The CDR3 DNA is TGTGCCAGCAGTTTACTCGGAGGTCAGCCCCAGCATTTT. As protein: CASSLLGGQPQHF. The gene calls are TRBV28 and TRBJ1-5; D unclear. The CDR3 sequence is 13 residues long. Germline CDR1 MDHEN, CDR2 SYDVKM. With 2 bases removed from V and 6 bases from J, the gap between germline ends came to 8 bases.

CDR3 nucleotide sequence: TGTGCCAGTAGTACAGGGGTCGAGCAGTACTTC. This translates into CASSTGVEQYF. This chain uses TRBV19 with TRBJ2-7, with a tentative D call TRBD1 (6 bases). V lost 4 bases and J 6 bases, leaving 7 bases between the germline ends. The CDR3 is 11 residues long. The V gene's germline CDR1 is LNHDA and CDR2 SQIVND (reference sequence).

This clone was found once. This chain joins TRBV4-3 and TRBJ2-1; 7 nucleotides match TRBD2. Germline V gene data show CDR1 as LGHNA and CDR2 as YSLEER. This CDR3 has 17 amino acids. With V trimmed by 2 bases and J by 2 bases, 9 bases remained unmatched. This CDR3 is CASSQTTSYYTYNEQFF. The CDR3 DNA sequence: TGCGCCAGCAGCCAAACGACTAGCTATTATACCTACAATGAGCAGTTCTTC.

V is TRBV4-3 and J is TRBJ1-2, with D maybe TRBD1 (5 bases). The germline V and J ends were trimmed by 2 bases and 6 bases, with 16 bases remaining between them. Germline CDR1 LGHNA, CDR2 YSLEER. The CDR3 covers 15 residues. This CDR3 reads CASSQTWDGGDGYTF. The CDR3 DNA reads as TGCGCCAGCAGCCAAACCTGGGACGGAGGGGATGGCTACACCTTC.